This T cell receptor (beta chain) was identified in a study of shared clonotypes between healthy human individuals. All donors qualified as healthy HIV-negative adults and had experienced no recent acute infections or vaccinations. On this clone itself: Other nucleotide sequences in the sample specify the same CDR3.

The CDR3 has 13 residues. From germline, CDR1 is SNHLY and CDR2 FYNNEI. The germline V and J ends were trimmed by 4 bases and 3 bases, with 10 bases remaining between them. A deep-level run was used for the assay. Sequencing was performed with immunoSEQ multiplex PCR; in TCRdb, only in-frame clones are kept and a portion is missing. The sample includes roughly 2.5 million clones, 85% to 95% of them seen just once. Sequencing input: naive CD4+ T cells sorted from blood. The subset was: CD45RA+ positively selected. This clonotype was sampled from a young man in good health. The chain carries TRBV2 and TRBJ2-7, with D perhaps matching TRBD2 (6 bases). The CDR3, as DNA: TGTGCCAGCAGTGGACCCGGGGGCTACGAGCAGTACTTC. Residues: CASSGPGGYEQYF.